Following are 20 T cell receptor beta chains from one sample sequenced in a study of blood T cell repertoires in COVID-19. Sequenced by immunoSEQ multiplex PCR; TCRdb stores in-frame clones only, minus some. The sample yields roughly 88,000 clones, roughly 80% seen once. Sequencing input: peripheral blood. These receptors all come from a woman older than 75 with acute or convalescent COVID-19.

V gene TRBV10-2 combines with J gene TRBJ2-3; TRBD2 agrees at 8 bases. Losses at the gene ends were 0 bases for V and 11 bases for J; bases not matched to a gene: 7. The CDR3 is 14 amino acids. Germline values: CDR1 WSHSY, CDR2 SAAADI. CDR3 sequence (DNA): TGCGCCAGCAGTGAGTCTGTGGGGCGGGGGGTGCAGTATTTT. It codes for CASSESVGRGVQYF.

The table lists this clone with many counts. CDR3 sequence reads: CASSYSPPTGIYNEQFF. CDR3 DNA sequence: TGTGCCAGCAGTTACTCGCCCCCGACAGGGATCTACAATGAGCAGTTCTTC. The chain carries TRBV6-2 or TRBV6-3 and TRBJ2-1, with TRBD1 identical over 7 bases. Germline V gene data show CDR1 as MNHEY and CDR2 as SVGEGT. V shed 0 bases, J shed 3 bases, and the junction held 8 bases outside the gene matches. The CDR3 has 17 residues.

The chain carries TRBV19 and TRBJ1-2, with D maybe TRBD1 (5 bases). Germline V lookup: CDR1 LNHDA, CDR2 SQIVND (reference sequence). V lost 3 bases and J 2 bases, leaving 13 bases between the germline ends. The CDR3 is 15 residues long. In DNA, the CDR3 is TGTGCCAGTAGTATCGCAGGGTCCAGGAACTATGGCTACACCTTC. Its protein product is CASSIAGSRNYGYTF.

By proportion, this clone is medium-sized. This rearrangement joins TRBV9 to TRBJ1-1; D gene unclear. The V gene lost 5 bases and the J gene lost 3 bases, with 8 bases spanning the gap. Germline V gene sequence: CDR1 SGDLS, CDR2 YYNGEE. The CDR3 contains 12 residues. The chain's CDR3 is CASSLGDTEAFF. The CDR3 bases are TGTGCCAGCAGTTTGGGCGACACTGAAGCTTTCTTT.

In DNA, the CDR3 is TGTGCCACCAGTGATCTCCCTGGGGGGACAGGCGGGGAGACCCAGTACTTC. Its translation is CATSDLPGGTGGETQYF. The V and J genes are TRBV24-1 and TRBJ2-5; TRBD1 agrees at 8 bases. This CDR3 comprises 17 residues. In germline, CDR1 is KGHDR, CDR2 SFDVKD. With V trimmed by 3 bases and J by 5 bases, 13 bases remained unmatched.

The rearrangement uses TRBV7-8 and TRBJ2-1; TRBD2 agrees at 8 bases. V shed 4 bases and J 9 bases; nucleotides not matched to a gene: 11. The CDR3 length is 15 residues. Germline CDR1 SGHVS, CDR2 FQNEAQ. The CDR3 reads CASSSVTSGSGEQFF. The CDR3 region has the DNA TGTGCCAGCAGCTCAGTTACTAGCGGATCGGGTGAGCAGTTCTTC.

This chain uses TRBV25-1 with TRBJ1-2; the D is unclear. V was trimmed by 4 bases and J by 7 bases, leaving 7 bases between them. CDR1 and CDR2 from the germline V gene are MGHDK and SYGVNS. This CDR3 region has 11 residues. The CDR3 DNA follows: TGTGCCAGCAGTGCCCGCGGTGGCTACACCTTC. Translating it yields CASSARGGYTF.

J is TRBJ1-5 and V is TRBV5-1, with a weak D call TRBD1 (5 bases). This CDR3 is 13 amino acids long. V was cut by 4 bases and J by 7 bases, with 12 bases left in between. The germline V gene encodes CDR1 SGHRS and CDR2 YFSETQ. CDR3 nucleotide sequence: TGCGCCAGCAGCGTCTCAGGGAACCAGCCCCAGCATTTT. This codes for CASSVSGNQPQHF. The whole variable domain, filled in from reference TRBV5-1 and TRBJ1-5, reads KAGVTQTPRYLIKTRGQQVTLSCSPISGHRSVSWYQQTPGQGLQFLFEYFSETQRNKGNFPGRFSGRQFSNSRSEMNVSTLELGDSALYLCASSVSGNQPQHFGDGTRLSIL.

This chain joins TRBV9 and TRBJ2-2, with no clear D. The CDR3 loop spans 14 amino acids. Germline CDR1 and CDR2: SGDLS and YYNGEE. V gave up 0 bases and J gave up 3 bases, with 6 bases separating them. Here the CDR3 reads CASSVVSDTGELFF. In DNA, the CDR3 is TGTGCCAGCAGCGTAGTGTCAGACACCGGGGAGCTGTTTTTT. Using reference TRBV9 and TRBJ2-2 for the parts outside the CDR3, the full variable domain is DSGVTQTPKHLITATGQRVTLRCSPRSGDLSVYWYQQSLDQGLQFLIQYYNGEERAKGNILERFSAQQFPDLHSELNLSSLELGDSALYFCASSVVSDTGELFFGEGSRLTVL.

This chain connects TRBV14 to TRBJ2-7, with 8 bases identical to TRBD2. The V gene's germline CDR1 is SGHDN and CDR2 FVKESK. The CDR3 sequence is 15 residues long. The V segment lost 4 bases and the J segment 3 bases; nucleotides outside the gene matches: 8. The CDR3 loop is CASSLLLAANYEQYF. CDR3 sequence (DNA): TGTGCCAGCAGCCTGCTACTAGCGGCGAACTACGAGCAGTACTTC.

The genes are TRBV7-2 and TRBJ1-2, with TRBD1 matching over 7 bases. Per germline, CDR1 SGHTA and CDR2 FQGNSA. This CDR3 contains 15 residues. V lost 6 bases and J lost 4; bases outside the gene matches: 11. The CDR3 region is CASRGSGGPLYGYTF. The CDR3 bases are TGTGCCAGCAGGGGGTCAGGGGGTCCCCTCTATGGCTACACCTTC.

This chain links TRBV27 with TRBJ2-5; 9 bases line up with TRBD1. With V trimmed by 6 bases and J by 2 bases, 1 base remained unmatched. The CDR3 length is 13 residues. Per the germline V gene, CDR1 is MNHEY and CDR2 is SMNVEV (reference sequence). The CDR3 here is CASRGTGQETQYF. DNA of the CDR3: TGTGCCAGCAGGGGGACAGGGCAAGAGACCCAGTACTTC.

The chain carries TRBV5-4 and TRBJ1-1; no definite D call. The V end was cut by 5 bases, the J end by 1 base, with 12 bases between. CDR1 is SGHNT and CDR2 is YYREEE in the germline V gene (reference sequence). The CDR3 spans 14 residues. The CDR3 protein is CASSPVGRNTEAFF. As DNA, the CDR3 is TGTGCCAGCAGTCCGGTGGGGAGGAACACTGAAGCTTTCTTT.

The table lists this clone with a count of one. The rearrangement uses TRBV10-3 and TRBJ2-7; a possible D gene is TRBD1 (6 bases). This CDR3 has 13 residues. Germline-derived CDR1 and CDR2 are ENHRY and SYGVKD. V lost 4 bases, J lost 3 bases, and 10 bases lay in between. The CDR3 loop reads CAISGQEIYEQYF. For the CDR3, the DNA is TGTGCCATCAGTGGACAGGAAATCTACGAGCAGTACTTC.

The rearrangement joins TRBV20-1 to TRBJ1-2; D gene ambiguous. The germline CDR1 and CDR2 sequences are DFQATT and SNEGSKA (reference sequence). The ends were cut back, 6 bases at V and 6 bases at J, with 2 bases in the middle. This CDR3 is 8 amino acids long. The CDR3 sequence is CSADGYTF. The CDR3 nucleotides are TGCAGTGCCGATGGCTACACCTTC.

The chain is built from TRBV5-4 and TRBJ1-2, with TRBD1 matching over 9 bases. V shed 4 bases, J shed 7 bases, and the junction held 8 bases outside the gene matches. Germline loops: CDR1 SGHNT, CDR2 YYREEE (reference sequence). The CDR3 runs 14 residues. The DNA for the CDR3 is TGTGCCAGCAGCCCAGATAGGACAGGGGTTGGCTACACCTTC. It encodes CASSPDRTGVGYTF. Using reference TRBV5-4 and TRBJ1-2 for the parts outside the CDR3, the full variable domain is ETGVTQSPTHLIKTRGQQVTLRCSSQSGHNTVSWYQQALGQGPQFIFQYYREEENGRGNFPPRFSGLQFPNYSSELNVNALELDDSALYLCASSPDRTGVGYTFGSGTRLTVV.

This chain connects TRBV12-3 or TRBV12-4 to TRBJ1-1; unclear D gene. V was pared by 6 bases and J by 2 bases, with 10 bases between. This CDR3 has 13 amino acids. The CDR3 DNA reads as TGTGCCAGCAGCCAACAGAGCAACACTGAAGCTTTCTTT. This encodes CASSQQSNTEAFF.

This clone occurred once. The V gene is TRBV7-2, the J gene TRBJ2-3, with a tentative D call TRBD2 (5 bases). Trimming pared 1 base from V and 2 bases from J, leaving 13 bases between. This CDR3 has 16 amino acids. Germline loops: CDR1 SGHTA, CDR2 FQGNSA. The CDR3 bases are TGTGCCAGCAGCTTAGATGAGGGTGGGCTCACAGATACGCAGTATTTT. This codes for CASSLDEGGLTDTQYF.

The chain combines TRBV24-1 with TRBJ2-3, with D possibly being TRBD2 (7 bases). CDR3 length: 14 residues. Germline CDR1 and CDR2: KGHDR and SFDVKD. The ends were cut back, 9 bases at V and 4 bases at J, with 16 bases in the middle. CDR3 coding DNA: TGTGCCACCGCGATTGGGGGGGCCCCAGATACGCAGTATTTT. Amino acids: CATAIGGAPDTQYF.

V is TRBV5-4 and J is TRBJ1-2; D is perhaps TRBD1 (6 bases). Trimming left V 1 base short and J 6 bases short, with 7 bases between. The CDR3 sequence is 12 residues long. Germline assignment: CDR1 SGHNT and CDR2 YYREEE (reference sequence). The CDR3 DNA reads TGTGCCAGCAGCTTGACAGGGAATGGCTACACCTTC. Translation: CASSLTGNGYTF.